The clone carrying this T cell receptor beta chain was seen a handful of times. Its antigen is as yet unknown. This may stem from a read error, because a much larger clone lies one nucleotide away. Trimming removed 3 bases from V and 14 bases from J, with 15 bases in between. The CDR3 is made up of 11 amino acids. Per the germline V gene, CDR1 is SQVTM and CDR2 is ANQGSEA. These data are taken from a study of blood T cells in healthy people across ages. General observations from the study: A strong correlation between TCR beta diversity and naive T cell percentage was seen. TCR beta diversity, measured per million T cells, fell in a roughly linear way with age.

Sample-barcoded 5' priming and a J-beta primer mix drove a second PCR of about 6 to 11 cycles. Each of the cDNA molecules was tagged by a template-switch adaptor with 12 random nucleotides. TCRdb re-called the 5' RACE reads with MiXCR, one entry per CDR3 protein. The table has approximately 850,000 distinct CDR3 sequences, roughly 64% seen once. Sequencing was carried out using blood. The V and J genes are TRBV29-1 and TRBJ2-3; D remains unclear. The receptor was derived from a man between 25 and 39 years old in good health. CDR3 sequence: CSVEGQRELYF. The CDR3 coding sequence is TGCAGCGTTGAGGGCCAGCGTGAACTGTATTTT.